This T cell receptor (beta chain) was captured by sequencing in a study of T cells after yellow fever vaccination. Study summary: In the case of low-cell-number fractions, SMART-Seq v4 Ultra Low Input was used for preparation.

TCRdb ran MiXCR on the 5' RACE reads and lists one entry per CDR3 protein. The sample holds more than 250,000 distinct CDR3 sequences, roughly 6.8% seen once. The CDR3 loop spans 14 amino acids. V was clipped by 5 bases and J by 7 bases; unmatched bases: 6. The V gene's germline CDR1 is SGHRS and CDR2 YFSETQ. About this clonotype itself: Its specificity is unknown.

Study results and caveats: Though weaker, the secondary response peaked faster, on day 5 versus 15. Once the booster was given, most primary-vaccination clones reappeared, at about 96% for CD4 and over 70% for CD8.

The chain has TRBV5-1 and TRBJ2-1, with 10 nucleotides matching TRBD1. The origin of this receptor is a man aged 18 to 35 who received the YFV17D yellow fever vaccine. Sequencing was performed on PBMCs, taken around 45 days after the first yellow fever vaccination. The CDR3 is CASSYRTGGNEQFF. CDR3 nucleotide sequence: TGCGCCAGCAGTTATAGGACAGGGGGGAATGAGCAGTTCTTC.